This TCR beta chain was documented in a study of CD8+CD57+ T cells in acquired aplastic anemia. Germline CDR1 SEHNR, CDR2 FQNEAQ (reference sequence). V dropped 6 bases and J dropped 6; count of bases not matched to a gene: 9. This CDR3 is built from 14 residues. TCR beta VDJ and CDR3 profiling used genomic DNA as template. MiXCR was run by TCRdb on the reads, yielding one entry per CDR3 protein. Among just over 450,000 distinct CDR3 sequences listed, approximately 32% were seen once. Those patients picked for sequencing had displayed CD8+CD57+ cell expansion on flow cytometry. Sample: sorted CD4+, CD8+, or CD8+CD57+ T cells (not recorded which) from PBMCs. The sequence derives from a human donor with aplastic anemia. This rearrangement joins TRBV7-9 to TRBJ2-7; 9 nucleotides agree with TRBD1. This chain's CDR3 is CASSAGTGIREQYF. The CDR3 DNA follows: TGTGCCAGCAGTGCTGGGACAGGGATACGCGAGCAGTACTTC.